Listed here are 7 T cell receptor beta chains from one sample, sequenced in a study of blood T cell repertoires in COVID-19. TCRdb keeps only in-frame clones here, not all; method: immunoSEQ multiplex PCR. The table lists approximately 89,000 clones, 80% of them singletons, with less than 20% in the top ten. Sequences were obtained from peripheral blood. Receptors were obtained from a woman older than 75 with acute or convalescent COVID-19.

Only a few counts were recorded for this clone. This chain links TRBV7-2 with TRBJ2-7; D not certain. This CDR3 is built from 12 residues. Germline V gene lookup returns CDR1 SGHTA and CDR2 FQGNSA. V lost 2 bases, J lost 3 bases, and 5 bases lay in between. The DNA for the CDR3 is TGTGCCAGCAGCTTATACAGCTACGAGCAGTACTTC. It translates to CASSLYSYEQYF.

The rearrangement uses TRBV24-1 and TRBJ2-2, with no clear D. V was clipped by 3 bases and J by 5 bases, with 3 bases between them. The germline V gene encodes CDR1 KGHDR and CDR2 SFDVKD. The CDR3 consists of 12 residues. CDR3 nucleotides: TGTGCCACCAGTGATCTAACCGGGGAGCTGTTTTTT. Protein sequence: CATSDLTGELFF.

The chain joins TRBV19 to TRBJ1-5; D remains unclear. The CDR3 length is 13 residues. Germline assignment: CDR1 LNHDA and CDR2 SQIVND (reference sequence). The ends were cut back, 5 bases at V and 11 bases at J, with 16 bases in the middle. CDR3 sequence: CASSGEVAWSQHF. The CDR3 DNA sequence: TGTGCCAGTAGTGGGGAGGTGGCATGGTCCCAGCATTTT. Full variable domain (rest looked up from reference TRBV19 and TRBJ1-5): DGGITQSPKYLFRKEGQNVTLSCEQNLNHDAMYWYRQDPGQGLRLIYYSQIVNDFQKGDIAEGYSVSREKKESFPLTVTSAQKNPTAFYLCASSGEVAWSQHFGDGTRLSIL.

The chain couples TRBV30 to TRBJ2-1; 7 bases match TRBD1. Germline values: CDR1 GTSNPN, CDR2 SVGIG (reference sequence). V was pared by 2 bases and J by 8 bases, with 9 bases of the junction left unmatched. The CDR3 covers 14 residues. This CDR3 reads CAWSRQQGIDEQFF. The CDR3 nucleotides read TGTGCCTGGAGTAGACAACAGGGGATCGATGAGCAGTTCTTC.

The genes are TRBV7-8 and TRBJ1-1; 11 bases align to TRBD1. V dropped 0 bases and J dropped 4; count of bases not matched to a gene: 4. The CDR3 sequence is 16 residues long. Germline loops: CDR1 SGHVS, CDR2 FQNEAQ. The CDR3 DNA reads TGTGCCAGCAGCTTAGCTGGACAGGGGGCGGGCACTGAAGCTTTCTTT. This gives the protein CASSLAGQGAGTEAFF. Full variable domain (outside the CDR3, taken from reference TRBV7-8 and TRBJ1-1): GAGVSQSPRYKVAKRGQDVALRCDPISGHVSLFWYQQALGQGPEFLTYFQNEAQLDKSGLPSDRFFAERPEGSVSTLKIQRTQQEDSAVYLCASSLAGQGAGTEAFFGQGTRLTVV.

This rearrangement joins TRBV6-1 to TRBJ1-1, with 7 bases aligning to TRBD1. CDR1 MNHNS and CDR2 SASEGT come from the germline V gene. CDR3 length: 14 amino acids. Trimming cost V 2 bases and J 5 bases; bases outside gene matches: 5. CDR3 loop: CASSEQGDMTEAFF. CDR3 nucleotides: TGTGCCAGCAGTGAACAGGGGGATATGACTGAAGCTTTCTTT.

This clone was seen a few times. The chain couples TRBV5-1 to TRBJ1-1; D is unclear. The CDR3 is made up of 13 amino acids. Germline CDR1 and CDR2: SGHRS and YFSETQ. V lost 5 bases and J 2 bases, leaving 10 bases between the germline ends. The CDR3 loop reads CASRLDKNTEAFF. CDR3 DNA: TGCGCCAGCAGATTAGACAAAAACACTGAAGCTTTCTTT.